This passage covers 5 T cell receptor beta chains from one sample sequenced in a study of regulatory T cells in long-lasting Graves disease. In building TCR beta libraries, iRepertoire HTBI primers were used together with Arm-PCR of CDR3 regions. Using its own MiXCR run on the multiplex PCR reads, TCRdb lists one record per CDR3 protein. The sample lists roughly 520,000 distinct CDR3 sequences; 12% were seen once. The time point was: newly diagnosed GD, antithyroid drugs for less than 3 months. The authors made the TCR library using RNA they extracted from PBMCs. This sample was also put to use in a study of T cells in Graves' hyperthyroidism and ophthalmopathy.

Material: peripheral blood mononuclear cells (PBMCs), obtained at new diagnosis, from a patient treated with antithyroid drugs. The receptors derive from a woman in her 30s with Graves disease.

This clonotype was picked up many times. The rearrangement links TRBV13 to TRBJ1-2, with a possible D match to TRBD1 (6 bases). The CDR3 totals 13 residues. Germline V gene lookup returns CDR1 PRHDT and CDR2 FYEKMQ (reference sequence). The V and J ends lost 5 bases and 10 bases respectively, with 17 bases between them. The CDR3 bases are TGTGCCAGCAGCCCCTACAGGGCGCAAATCTACACCTTC. Its translation is CASSPYRAQIYTF.

This clonotype was recorded many times. This chain links TRBV27 with TRBJ2-7; no reliable D call. CDR1 and CDR2 from the germline V gene are MNHEY and SMNVEV (reference sequence). The V gene lost 4 bases and the J gene lost 3 bases, with 13 bases spanning the gap. This CDR3 contains 14 residues. CDR3 sequence (DNA): TGTGCCAGCAGTTCCCGCCCTCCCGACTACGAGCAGTACTTC. It translates to CASSSRPPDYEQYF.

This clonotype occurred many times. J is TRBJ1-6 and V is TRBV7-9; D is uncertain. The V end lost 3 bases, the J end lost 0 bases, and 15 bases lay between the germline ends. Germline V gene sequence: CDR1 SEHNR, CDR2 FQNEAQ (reference sequence). This CDR3 has 18 amino acids. DNA of the CDR3: TGTGCCAGCAGCTTGGGCGGCTTTGGAAGCTCCTATAATTCACCCCTCCACTTT. Protein: CASSLGGFGSSYNSPLHF.

This clonotype occurred many times. The chain joins TRBV7-3 to TRBJ2-1, with 9 bases fitting TRBD2. This CDR3 is 16 amino acids long. Looked up from germline, CDR1 is SGHTA and CDR2 is FQGTGA. V lost 5 bases, J lost 4 bases, and 9 bases stayed unmatched. The CDR3 coding sequence is TGTGCCAGCAGCCCCAAAGCGGGAGGAAATTACAATGAGCAGTTCTTC. This gives the protein CASSPKAGGNYNEQFF.

This clonotype was observed at least ten times. J is TRBJ2-7 and V is TRBV15; tentatively, D is TRBD1 (6 bases). Germline CDR1 is LNHNV and CDR2 is YYDKDF (reference sequence). There are 14 residues in the CDR3. V lost 2 bases and J 2 bases, leaving 10 bases between the germline ends. The CDR3 here is CATSRSRGPYEQYF. The CDR3 DNA reads as TGTGCCACCAGCAGATCCAGGGGTCCCTACGAGCAGTACTTC. The complete variable domain, with remaining parts taken from reference TRBV15 and TRBJ2-7, reads DAMVIQNPRYQVTQFGKPVTLSCSQTLNHNVMYWYQQKSSQAPKLLFHYYDKDFNNEADTPDNFQSRRPNTSFCFLDIRSPGLGDTAMYLCATSRSRGPYEQYFGPGTRLTVT.